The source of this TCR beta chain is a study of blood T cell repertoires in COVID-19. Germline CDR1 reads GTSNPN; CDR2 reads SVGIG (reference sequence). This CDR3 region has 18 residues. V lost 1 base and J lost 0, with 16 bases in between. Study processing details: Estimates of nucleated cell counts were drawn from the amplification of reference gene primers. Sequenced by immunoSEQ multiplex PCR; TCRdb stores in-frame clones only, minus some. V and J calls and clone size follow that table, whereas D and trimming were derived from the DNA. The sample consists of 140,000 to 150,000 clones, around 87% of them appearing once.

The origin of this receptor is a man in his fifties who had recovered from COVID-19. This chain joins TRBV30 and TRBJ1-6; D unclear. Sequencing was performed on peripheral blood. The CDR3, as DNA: TGTGCCTGGAGTGCACCCCCCCGCGAGAGCTCCTATAATTCACCCCTCCACTTT. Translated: CAWSAPPRESSYNSPLHF.